The clone carrying this TCR beta chain was seen a single time. Assay: immunoSEQ multiplex PCR; the TCRdb copy retains only in-frame clones and omits some. The sample includes about 220,000 clones, more than 75% of them seen just once. The data originate from a study of blood T cell repertoires in COVID-19. Turning to the study itself: T cells, B-cell-depleted T cells, or PBMCs supplied cDNA or gDNA.

The germline V gene has CDR1 MDHEN and CDR2 SYDVKM. The CDR3 is made up of 14 amino acids. Unmatched junction bases numbered 9, after V lost 10 bases and J lost 4 bases. This TCR derives from a human donor in a cohort sampled during active COVID-19. Sequences were obtained from peripheral blood. The genes are TRBV28 and TRBJ2-3; 9 nucleotides line up with TRBD2. The CDR3 nucleotides are TGTGCCATTCATAATAGCGGGGGCCCAGATACGCAGTATTTT. Translated: CAIHNSGGPDTQYF.